The 20 T cell receptor beta chains presented below share a single source sample, sequenced in a study of metastatic and nonmetastatic thyroid tumors. From the PCR reads, TCRdb re-called clones with MiXCR. The profile shows about 40,000 clones, over 10% of them singletons. Prior to thyroid surgery, none of the patients had received any treatment. Material: blood. The receptor source for this set is a female donor with papillary thyroid cancer or a benign thyroid nodule (not recorded which). Some clones in this sample may be carry-over from other donors' samples.

This clone turned up a few times. Sequence at one end of the junction differs from germline and may be a read error. The chain carries TRBV19 and TRBJ2-1; D gene unclear. This CDR3 contains 15 residues. Germline lookup yields CDR1 LNHDA and CDR2 SQIVND (reference sequence). CDR3 nucleotide sequence: TGTGCCAGTAGTATGAGCCCTAACTCCGACAATGAGCAGCTCTTC. It codes for CASSMSPNSDNEQLF.

This clone was picked up many times. The rearrangement links TRBV29-1 to TRBJ2-1, with D perhaps TRBD2 (6 bases). Looked up from germline, CDR1 is SQVTM and CDR2 is ANQGSEA. V was trimmed by 3 bases and J by 5 bases, leaving 14 bases between them. The CDR3 totals 14 residues. The CDR3 sequence is CSVDGGFGDNEQFF. The CDR3 region has the DNA TGCAGCGTTGACGGAGGGTTTGGGGACAATGAGCAGTTCTTC.

The table lists this clone with many counts. The J gene is TRBJ2-7, the V gene TRBV28; either TRBD1 or TRBD2 may supply D (5 bases each). CDR3 length equals 20 residues. Germline V gene sequence: CDR1 MDHEN, CDR2 SYDVKM. The V gene lost 3 bases and the J gene lost 0 bases, with 27 bases spanning the gap. CDR3 sequence reads: CASSFIINGMGRRSSYEQYF. DNA of the CDR3: TGTGCCAGCAGTTTTATAATTAACGGGATGGGGCGGAGGAGCTCCTACGAGCAGTACTTC.

This clone is classed as medium-sized. This chain joins TRBV4-1 and TRBJ2-5, with D unresolved. The CDR3 covers 14 residues. Per the germline V gene, CDR1 is MGHRA and CDR2 is YSYEKL. Trimming removed 1 base at V and 5 bases at J, with 11 bases between. The CDR3 DNA sequence: TGCGCCAGCAGCCAAGTCGACGAGGACGAGACCCAGTACTTC. This sequence encodes CASSQVDEDETQYF.

This clone has a count of ten or more. The chain is built from TRBV11-2 and TRBJ1-3, with TRBD1 as a possible D gene (6 bases). Deletions cut 1 base from V and 0 bases from J, with 7 bases between. Germline V gene sequence: CDR1 SGHAT, CDR2 FQNNGV. The CDR3 is 15 amino acids. The CDR3 bases are TGTGCCAGCAGCTTAGTGGACAGCTCTGGAAACACCATATATTTT. It is translated as CASSLVDSSGNTIYF.

This clone was observed many times. This chain uses TRBV9 with TRBJ2-5; the D gene is possibly TRBD1 (5 bases). V shed 0 bases and J shed 5 bases, with 14 bases lying between them. From germline, CDR1 is SGDLS and CDR2 YYNGEE. The CDR3 totals 15 residues. CDR3 region: CASSVAAGQAETQYF. For the CDR3, the DNA is TGTGCCAGCAGCGTAGCGGCAGGGCAGGCGGAGACCCAGTACTTC.

This chain uses TRBV28 with TRBJ2-7; 7 bases agree with TRBD2. The CDR3 has 15 residues. The J segment lost 3 bases and the V segment lost 6 bases, leaving 11 bases of the junction unmatched. Germline V lookup: CDR1 MDHEN, CDR2 SYDVKM. The CDR3 sequence is CASSLGTIGRYEQYF. DNA for the CDR3: TGTGCCAGCAGCCTAGGGACTATCGGACGCTACGAGCAGTACTTC.

This clone was seen at least ten times. The chain carries TRBV3-1 and TRBJ1-1, with a weak D call TRBD1 (6 bases). CDR3 length: 15 residues. The germline V gene encodes CDR1 LGHDT and CDR2 YNNKEL (reference sequence). With 2 bases removed from V and 0 bases from J, the gap between germline ends came to 10 bases. The CDR3 region is CASSQTGPMNTEAFF. The CDR3, as DNA: TGTGCCAGCAGCCAAACAGGGCCGATGAACACTGAAGCTTTCTTT. Using reference TRBV3-1 and TRBJ1-1 for the parts outside the CDR3, the full variable domain is DTAVSQTPKYLVTQMGNDKSIKCEQNLGHDTMYWYKQDSKKFLKIMFSYNNKELIINETVPNRFSPKSPDKAHLNLHINSLELGDSAVYFCASSQTGPMNTEAFFGQGTRLTVV.

This clone showed up many times. Other DNA sequences of this sample code for an identical CDR3. The chain combines TRBV28 with TRBJ2-3; 7 bases map to TRBD2. CDR1 and CDR2 from the germline V gene are MDHEN and SYDVKM. The CDR3 has 16 amino acids. The V and J ends lost 4 bases and 0 bases, in that order; junction bases with no gene match: 7. As DNA, the CDR3 is TGTGCCAGCAGTTCTCCGCGGGGGAGAAGCACAGATACGCAGTATTTT. It yields the protein CASSSPRGRSTDTQYF. Full variable domain (remainder filled in from reference TRBV28 and TRBJ2-3): DVKVTQSSRYLVKRTGEKVFLECVQDMDHENMFWYRQDPGLGLRLIYFSYDVKMKEKGDIPEGYSVSREKKERFSLILESASTNQTSMYLCASSSPRGRSTDTQYFGPGTRLTVL.

This clone was observed many times. The chain joins TRBV12-3 or TRBV12-4 to TRBJ2-7; 9 bases align to TRBD2. After removal of 3 bases from V and 7 bases from J, the junction contained 10 bases not matched to a gene. There are 15 residues in the CDR3. Written as DNA, the CDR3 is TGTGCCAGCAGTTTCAACTTAGCGGGAGTGGGGGAGCAGTACTTC. Translating gives CASSFNLAGVGEQYF.

The sample holds many counts of this clone. V gene TRBV7-8 combines with J gene TRBJ2-5; D uncertain. Germline assignment: CDR1 SGHVS and CDR2 FQNEAQ. V gave up 0 bases and J gave up 5 bases, with 7 bases separating them. The CDR3 is 13 amino acids. CDR3 bases: TGTGCCAGCAGCTTAGCAGCCGGCGAGACCCAGTACTTC. Protein: CASSLAAGETQYF.

This clone was recorded many times. The gene calls are TRBV20-1 and TRBJ2-7, with D unresolved. The CDR3 spans 12 residues. The germline V gene has CDR1 DFQATT and CDR2 SNEGSKA (reference sequence). V lost 6 bases, J lost 0 bases, and 9 bases lay in between. CDR3 nucleotides: TGCAGTGCCGTACAGAGCTCCTACGAGCAGTACTTC. Its translation is CSAVQSSYEQYF.

As to this clone: The conserved phenylalanine or tryptophan normally closing the CDR3 is absent here, so this likely arose from a read error. This chain uses TRBV7-3 with TRBJ2-6; D is ambiguous. The CDR3 is 16 residues long. The germline CDR1 and CDR2 sequences are SGHTA and FQGTGA. The CDR3 sequence is CASILSGGSGANVLTL. CDR3 bases: TGTGCCAGCATCTTAAGTGGTGGGTCTGGGGCCAACGTCCTGACTCTC.

A word on this clone: A read error may produce the germline difference seen at one junction end. This chain links TRBV20-1 with TRBJ2-7; the match to TRBD2 covers 8 bases. The J call may be incorrect, as the DNA end agrees better with TRBJ2-1. Looked up from germline, CDR1 is DFQATT and CDR2 is SNEGSKA (reference sequence). The CDR3 loop spans 16 amino acids. The CDR3 bases are TGTAGTGCTAGAGGATCGGAGCGGGGGAGTCACAATGAGCAGTTCTTC. Its protein product is CSARGSERGSHNEQFF.

This clone was observed many times. This sequence joins TRBV7-2 and TRBJ2-6, with TRBD1 identical over 9 bases. CDR3 length: 19 amino acids. Germline V lookup: CDR1 SGHTA, CDR2 FQGNSA. The J segment lost 3 bases and the V segment lost 2 bases, leaving 11 bases of the junction unmatched. CDR3 loop: CASSLFLLGTGLGANVLTF. CDR3 in DNA: TGTGCCAGCAGCTTATTTTTGTTAGGGACAGGGCTTGGGGCCAACGTCCTGACTTTC.

This clone was seen more than once but under ten times. A read error may explain this, as a much larger clone is one base away. The chain carries TRBV29-1 and TRBJ2-7; possible D gene TRBD2, 6 bases. Germline values: CDR1 SQVTM, CDR2 ANQGSEA. This CDR3 comprises 12 residues. The CDR3 here is CSVGGAKYEQCF. The CDR3 DNA follows: TGCAGCGTTGGCGGGGCCAAGTACGAGCAGTGCTTC.

This clone was found many times. The rearrangement uses TRBV6-1 and TRBJ1-6; D gene ambiguous. The CDR3 contains 17 residues. Germline CDR1 is MNHNS and CDR2 is SASEGT. Trimming took 5 bases from V and 0 from J, leaving 14 bases between them. The chain's CDR3 is CASSPTIRSSYNSPLHF. The DNA of the CDR3 is TGTGCCAGCAGTCCAACTATTAGGAGCTCCTATAATTCACCCCTCCACTTT.

There are many counts of this clone. This chain uses TRBV20-1 with TRBJ2-7; 12 nucleotides align to TRBD2. Trimming removed 0 bases from V and 6 bases from J; junction bases left unmatched: 9. The CDR3 has 16 residues. CDR1 and CDR2 (germline): DFQATT, SNEGSKA (reference sequence). CDR3 sequence reads: CSARDLLLAGGGEQYF. Written as DNA, the CDR3 is TGCAGTGCTAGAGATCTCCTACTAGCGGGAGGTGGCGAGCAGTACTTC.

This clone came up many times. V usage is TRBV3-1 and J usage is TRBJ1-5; TRBD1 matches 7 bases. This CDR3 is built from 15 residues. Germline CDR1 is LGHDT and CDR2 is YNNKEL (reference sequence). V was clipped by 4 bases and J by 0 bases; unmatched bases: 3. This CDR3 reads CASSRTGDSNQPQHF. CDR3 in DNA: TGTGCCAGCAGCCGTACAGGGGATAGCAATCAGCCCCAGCATTTT. Combining the CDR3 with reference TRBV3-1 and TRBJ1-5 gives the whole variable domain DTAVSQTPKYLVTQMGNDKSIKCEQNLGHDTMYWYKQDSKKFLKIMFSYNNKELIINETVPNRFSPKSPDKAHLNLHINSLELGDSAVYFCASSRTGDSNQPQHFGDGTRLSIL.

This clone was found many times. The V and J genes are TRBV3-1 and TRBJ2-1; D is ambiguous. CDR1 and CDR2 (germline): LGHDT, YNNKEL (reference sequence). The V and J ends lost 5 bases and 4 bases respectively, with 9 bases between them. CDR3 length: 13 amino acids. CDR3 sequence reads: CASSLNRYNEQFF. Here the CDR3 DNA reads TGTGCCAGCAGCTTAAATAGATACAATGAGCAGTTCTTC.